This T cell receptor beta chain emerged from a study of blood T cell repertoires in COVID-19. Sequencing used immunoSEQ multiplex PCR; TCRdb keeps in-frame clones, though not all of them. The sample carries under 200,000 clones, about 86% recorded once. This CDR3 region has 17 residues. V was clipped by 4 bases and J by 6 bases; unmatched bases: 13. CDR1 and CDR2 from the germline V gene are SGHNT and YYREEE (reference sequence). V gene TRBV5-4 combines with J gene TRBJ2-2; TRBD1 agrees at 9 bases. This TCR derives from a man in his late teens or twenties with active or convalescent COVID-19. Sequencing used peripheral blood. In nucleotides, the CDR3 is TGTGCCAGCAGCCCCCGTCCAGGACAGGGGTCTCCCGGGGAGCTGTTTTTT. Amino acids: CASSPRPGQGSPGELFF. Together with reference TRBV5-4 and TRBJ2-2, the CDR3 gives the full variable domain: ETGVTQSPTHLIKTRGQQVTLRCSSQSGHNTVSWYQQALGQGPQFIFQYYREEENGRGNFPPRFSGLQFPNYSSELNVNALELDDSALYLCASSPRPGQGSPGELFFGEGSRLTVL.